This TCR beta chain was documented in a study of blood T cells in healthy people across ages. Donors ranged from about 6 to 90 years old and were healthy Caucasians in Russia. Each donor's blood draw was around 9.2 milliliters of peripheral blood. Researchers isolated at least 7 million PBMCs per sample. Alongside a J-beta primer mix, a sample-barcoded 5' primer served in a second PCR lasting about 7 to 11 cycles. One entry per CDR3 protein results from TCRdb running MiXCR on the 5' RACE reads. The sample holds over 500,000 distinct CDR3 sequences; 45% to 60% are singletons and the top ten take roughly 12%. Study-level findings and limits: Greater diversity and more naive CD4+ cells were seen in long-lived donors than in aged donors.

In its sample, this clonotype was seen many times. Its antigen is still unknown. The CDR3 sequence is 14 residues long. Germline V gives CDR1 SGHAT, CDR2 FQDESV (reference sequence). J lost 10 bases, V lost 5 bases, and 4 bases had no gene match. This receptor was obtained from a woman aged 80 or over in good health. The specimen was blood. V gene TRBV11-1 combines with J gene TRBJ2-1; 14 bases are shared with TRBD2. DNA of the CDR3: TGTGCCAGCAGCATGGGACTAGCGGGAGTCGAGCAGTTCTTC. The encoded protein is CASSMGLAGVEQFF.